One and the same sample provided the 13 T cell receptor beta chains below, sequenced in a study of T cell changes during pregnancy in multiple sclerosis. Method: immunoSEQ multiplex PCR; TCRdb's copy keeps in-frame clones and lacks some. The repertoire holds 20,000 to 25,000 clones, with roughly nine tenths as singletons. Sequencing used CD8+ T cells from peripheral blood mononuclear cells, obtained after pregnancy. These receptors were taken from a female donor with multiple sclerosis, enrolled in a pregnancy study.

The V gene is TRBV5-1, the J gene TRBJ2-2; 13 bases agree with TRBD2. The germline CDR1 and CDR2 sequences are SGHRS and YFSETQ. The CDR3 contains 19 residues. Trimming cost V 1 base and J 4 bases; bases outside gene matches: 10. The CDR3 DNA sequence: TGCGCCAGCAGCTTGACCGTACTAGCGGGAGGGCCGAGCACCGGGGAGCTGTTTTTT. Translated: CASSLTVLAGGPSTGELFF.

The chain is built from TRBV4-1 and TRBJ2-5; 16 nucleotides agree with TRBD2. The germline V gene has CDR1 MGHRA and CDR2 YSYEKL. J was trimmed by 3 bases and V by 5 bases; bases with no gene match: 18. This CDR3 spans 21 amino acids. The CDR3 bases are TGCGCCAGCAGCGCACCGGGACTAGCGGGAGGGCCAAGGTGGGGGGAAGAGACCCAGTACTTC. Translating gives CASSAPGLAGGPRWGEETQYF.

By share, this clone ranks as medium-sized. The chain couples TRBV30 to TRBJ1-1; D is possibly TRBD1 (6 bases). Trimming left V 0 bases short and J 3 bases short, with 14 bases between. The CDR3 sequence is 15 residues long. Germline-derived CDR1 and CDR2 are GTSNPN and SVGIG (reference sequence). The CDR3 region has the DNA TGTGCCTGGAGTGTACGTCAGGGGCCCCACACTGAAGCTTTCTTT. It yields the protein CAWSVRQGPHTEAFF.

The chain employs TRBV9 and TRBJ2-1; 8 nucleotides agree with TRBD2. J gave up 1 base and V 1 base, and 4 bases lay outside the gene matches. The CDR3 extends over 16 amino acids. Germline V CDR1 and CDR2: SGDLS, YYNGEE. This CDR3 is CASSVSGRGSYNEQFF. CDR3 sequence (DNA): TGTGCCAGCAGCGTAAGCGGGAGAGGGTCCTACAATGAGCAGTTCTTC.

The chain couples TRBV7-9 to TRBJ1-3; 12 bases align to TRBD1. This CDR3 comprises 16 residues. V was pared by 7 bases and J by 4 bases, with 8 bases of the junction left unmatched. Germline V lookup: CDR1 SEHNR, CDR2 FQNEAQ (reference sequence). CDR3 DNA: TGTGCCAGCACCCGGGACAGGGGGCGAGTGGGAAACACCATATATTTT. This gives the protein CASTRDRGRVGNTIYF.

CDR3 region: CASSLGVLREAGYTF. The CDR3 DNA reads TGTGCCAGCAGCTTGGGGGTCCTCAGGGAGGCTGGCTACACCTTC. The chain uses TRBV5-4 and TRBJ1-2; perhaps TRBD1 as D (5 bases). Germline-derived CDR1 and CDR2 are SGHNT and YYREEE (reference sequence). There are 15 residues in the CDR3. Trimming left V 0 bases short and J 7 bases short, with 16 bases between.

V gene TRBV4-1 combines with J gene TRBJ1-5; possible D gene TRBD1, 5 bases. The V gene's germline CDR1 is MGHRA and CDR2 YSYEKL. CDR3 length: 14 residues. Trimming left V 4 bases short and J 9 bases short, with 16 bases between. The CDR3: CASSPKTEYTPQHF. In nucleotides, the CDR3 is TGCGCCAGCAGCCCAAAGACAGAGTACACGCCCCAGCATTTT.

CDR3 DNA: TGTGCCAGCAGCGGGACAAGCGATAGCAATCAGCCCCAGCATTTT. Encoded protein: CASSGTSDSNQPQHF. V usage is TRBV7-9 and J usage is TRBJ1-5; a possible D gene is TRBD1 (6 bases). The CDR3 runs 15 residues. V lost 5 bases to trimming and J lost 0 bases, with 11 bases between them. The germline V gene encodes CDR1 SEHNR and CDR2 FQNEAQ (reference sequence).

The chain is built from TRBV27 and TRBJ1-1; D gene uncertain. V gave up 6 bases and J gave up 4 bases, with 15 bases separating them. The CDR3 loop spans 14 amino acids. Per the germline V gene, CDR1 is MNHEY and CDR2 is SMNVEV (reference sequence). The CDR3 here is CASRGLGNPTEAFF. The CDR3 region has the DNA TGTGCCAGCAGGGGCTTGGGTAATCCCACTGAAGCTTTCTTT.

There are a few counts of this clone. The chain combines TRBV19 with TRBJ2-3; TRBD1 agrees at 9 bases. Germline CDR1 is LNHDA and CDR2 is SQIVND (reference sequence). The CDR3 totals 16 residues. The V gene end was trimmed by 1 base and the J gene end by 5 bases; junction bases not matched to a gene: 7. As DNA, the CDR3 is TGTGCCAGTAGTATAGTTAAGGGACAGGGACAAGATACGCAGTATTTT. It translates to CASSIVKGQGQDTQYF.

The chain is built from TRBV14 and TRBJ2-2; 9 positions agree with TRBD1. The CDR3 is made up of 18 amino acids. Trimming removed 2 bases from V and 5 bases from J; junction bases left unmatched: 12. Germline V gene data show CDR1 as SGHDN and CDR2 as FVKESK. The CDR3 here is CASSQLRDRDFLTGELFF. The DNA of the CDR3 is TGTGCCAGCAGCCAACTCCGGGACAGGGATTTCCTAACCGGGGAGCTGTTTTTT.

This chain joins TRBV5-1 and TRBJ2-3; 13 bases are a match to TRBD2. The germline gives CDR1 SGHRS, CDR2 YFSETQ. There are 18 residues in the CDR3. With V trimmed by 0 bases and J by 2 bases, 6 bases remained unmatched. The CDR3 loop is CASSLVLAGGGPTDTQYF. The CDR3 DNA is TGCGCCAGCAGCTTGGTACTAGCGGGAGGGGGGCCCACAGATACGCAGTATTTT.

V and J are TRBV11-3 and TRBJ2-3; D unresolved. Germline CDR1 is SGHNT and CDR2 is YENEEA. V was trimmed by 5 bases and J by 6 bases, leaving 9 bases between them. The CDR3 contains 12 residues. The CDR3 nucleotides are TGTGCCAGCAGCGCCTCTCGGGATACGCAGTATTTT. Translation gives CASSASRDTQYF.